The T cell receptor (beta chain) described here comes from a study of T cells after posttransplantation cyclophosphamide. This clone was recorded many times. What it binds is not known. Treatment was busulfan-fludarabine conditioning, a marrow graft, and cyclophosphamide on days +3 and +4. Clones were read by immunoSEQ multiplex PCR, and TCRdb kept only the in-frame ones, dropping some. The sample is made up of under 20,000 clones, none counted only once. Study outcomes and limitations: Blood and skin or GI T cell repertoires showed limited TRB overlap. Recipient CMV seropositivity and CMV reactivation strongly tracked TRB clonality.

The CDR3 contains 17 residues. CDR1 MDHEN and CDR2 SYDVKM come from the germline V gene. V lost 5 bases and J lost 8, with 25 bases in between. The TCR comes from a female patient younger than 45 who received an allogeneic stem cell transplant from a related donor, was CMV-positive, and had no GVHD. Some T cells may be the graft donor's. The J gene is TRBJ1-5, the V gene TRBV28; D is unclear. Here the sequenced sample was PBMCs, taken after allogeneic stem cell transplant with posttransplant cyclophosphamide. CDR3 amino acids: CASSNEYEVTLSKPQHF. The CDR3 DNA reads as TGTGCCAGCAGTAACGAATATGAGGTTACGCTGAGTAAGCCCCAGCATTTT.